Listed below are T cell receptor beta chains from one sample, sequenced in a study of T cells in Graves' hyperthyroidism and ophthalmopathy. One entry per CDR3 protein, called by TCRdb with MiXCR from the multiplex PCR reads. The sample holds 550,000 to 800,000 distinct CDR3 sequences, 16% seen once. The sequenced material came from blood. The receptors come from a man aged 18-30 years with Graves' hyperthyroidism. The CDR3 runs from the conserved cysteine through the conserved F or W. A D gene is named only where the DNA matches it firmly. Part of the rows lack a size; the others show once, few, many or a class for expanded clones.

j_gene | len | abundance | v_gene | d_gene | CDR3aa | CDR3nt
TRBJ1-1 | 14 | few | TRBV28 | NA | CASSLIKGRTEAFF | TGTGCCAGCAGTTTAATAAAGGGAAGGACTGAAGCTTTCTTT
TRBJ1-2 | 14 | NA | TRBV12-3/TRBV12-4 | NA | CASSLAIQVGGYTF | TGTGCCAGCAGTTTAGCCATACAGGTCGGGGGCTACACCTTC
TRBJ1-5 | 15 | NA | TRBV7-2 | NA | CASSQAGGAGQPQHF | TGTGCCAGCAGCCAGGCAGGAGGGGCGGGTCAGCCCCAGCATTTT
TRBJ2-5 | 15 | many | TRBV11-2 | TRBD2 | CASSLRGTSRETQYF | TGTGCCAGCAGCTTGAGGGGGACTAGTCGAGAGACCCAGTACTTC
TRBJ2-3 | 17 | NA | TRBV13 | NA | CASSLGGQASSTDTQYF | TGTGCCAGCAGCTTAGGAGGGCAGGCCTCTAGCACAGATACGCAGTATTTT
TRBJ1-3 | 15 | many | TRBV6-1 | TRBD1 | CASSSWDRDGHTIYF | TGTGCCAGCAGTTCTTGGGACAGGGACGGTCACACCATATATTTT
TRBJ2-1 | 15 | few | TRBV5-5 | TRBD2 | CASSPQREVYNEQFF | TGTGCCAGCAGCCCCCAGCGGGAGGTTTACAATGAGCAGTTCTTC
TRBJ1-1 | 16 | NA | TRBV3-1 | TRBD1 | CASSPYSGTGRTEAFF | TGTGCCAGCAGTCCCTACTCCGGGACAGGGAGGACTGAAGCTTTCTTT
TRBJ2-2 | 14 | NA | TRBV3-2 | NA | CASTRDEITGELFF | TGTGCCAGTACCCGGGACGAGATCACCGGGGAGCTGTTTTTT
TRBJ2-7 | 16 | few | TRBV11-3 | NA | CASSQEVPIQGGEQYF | TGTGCCAGCAGCCAAGAGGTTCCAATACAGGGAGGCGAGCAGTACTTC
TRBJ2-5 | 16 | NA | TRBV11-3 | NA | CASSLEVRRRQETQYF | TGTGCCAGCAGCTTAGAGGTTAGACGGAGACAAGAGACCCAGTACTTC
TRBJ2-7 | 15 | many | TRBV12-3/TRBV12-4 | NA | CASSFGLGPFREQYF | TGTGCCAGCAGTTTTGGATTAGGGCCTTTCCGGGAGCAGTACTTC
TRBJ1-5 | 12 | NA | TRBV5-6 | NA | CASSTGIRPQHF | TGTGCCAGCAGCACCGGGATCCGGCCCCAGCATTTT
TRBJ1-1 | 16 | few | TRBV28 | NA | CASSGFIPLMNTEAFF | TGTGCCAGCAGTGGATTCATACCTTTGATGAACACTGAAGCTTTCTTT
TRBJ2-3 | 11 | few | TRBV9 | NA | CASSAQDTQYF | TGTGCCAGCAGCGCCCAAGATACGCAGTATTTT
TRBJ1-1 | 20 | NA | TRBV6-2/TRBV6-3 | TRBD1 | CASAAILGGQSEIWRTEAFF | TGTGCCAGCGCCGCAATCCTGGGGGGACAGTCGGAGATATGGAGAACTGAAGCTTTCTTT
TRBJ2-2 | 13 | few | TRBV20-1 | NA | CSARTANTGELFF | TGCAGTGCTCGGACAGCTAACACCGGGGAGCTGTTTTTT
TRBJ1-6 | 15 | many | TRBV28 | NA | CASSLVGDYNSPLHF | TGTGCCAGCAGTTTGGTGGGGGACTATAATTCACCCCTCCACTTT
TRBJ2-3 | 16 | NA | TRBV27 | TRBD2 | CASSPGLAGWADTQYF | TGTGCCAGCAGTCCAGGACTAGCGGGATGGGCAGATACGCAGTATTTT
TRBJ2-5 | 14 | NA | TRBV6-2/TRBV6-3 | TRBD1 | CASSHRDRERYQYF | TGTGCCAGCAGTCACCGGGACAGGGAGAGATATCAGTACTTC
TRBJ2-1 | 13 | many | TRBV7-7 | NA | CASILTGDNEQFF | TGTGCCAGCATCCTGACTGGGGACAATGAGCAGTTCTTC
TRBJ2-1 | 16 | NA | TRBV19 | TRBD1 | CASSQGSGTGNNEQFF | TGTGCCAGTAGTCAAGGCTCCGGGACAGGGAACAATGAGCAGTTCTTC